Each of the 22 T cell receptor beta chains below was sequenced from the same sample in a study of cytomegalovirus exposure and HLA in healthy donors. PCR amplification relied on 60 Vbeta primers (plus 13 Jbeta primers). Measured with immunoSEQ multiplex PCR; TCRdb has only the in-frame clones, and not every one. The table lists 99,000 or so clones, nearly 15% of them singletons. The specimen sequenced was PBMCs. The receptors were gathered from a female donor in good health and CMV-seronegative.

The table lists this clone with a few counts. The V and J genes are TRBV30 and TRBJ2-7; a possible D gene is TRBD1 (6 bases). From germline, CDR1 is GTSNPN and CDR2 SVGIG (reference sequence). Trimming cost V 5 bases and J 3 bases, with 14 bases left between them. This CDR3 has 13 amino acids. The CDR3: CAWENRVSYEQYF. In DNA, the CDR3 is TGTGCCTGGGAAAACAGGGTGAGCTACGAGCAGTACTTC.

This sequence joins TRBV5-6 and TRBJ2-1; 7 bases are shared with TRBD1. From germline, CDR1 is SGHDT and CDR2 YYEEEE. The CDR3 totals 15 residues. V was pared by 2 bases and J by 7 bases, with 9 bases of the junction left unmatched. CDR3 loop: CASSLPGTESNEQFF. The CDR3 nucleotides are TGTGCCAGCAGCTTACCCGGGACAGAGTCAAATGAGCAGTTCTTC.

This chain connects TRBV19 to TRBJ1-1, with 9 bases identical to TRBD1. Germline V gene data show CDR1 as LNHDA and CDR2 as SQIVND (reference sequence). V was pared by 4 bases and J by 8 bases, with 11 bases of the junction left unmatched. The CDR3 has 15 amino acids. The CDR3: CASSRRPRDRAEAFF. CDR3 bases: TGTGCCAGTAGTAGGAGGCCCCGGGACAGGGCCGAAGCTTTCTTT.

This clone was seen more than once but under ten times. The chain joins TRBV5-8 to TRBJ1-2, with D unresolved. The CDR3 is 13 residues long. The V gene's germline CDR1 is SGHTS and CDR2 YDEGEE. V was shortened by 2 bases and J by 4 bases, with 9 bases between the two germline ends. CDR3 amino acids: CASSLGVIYGYTF. The DNA for the CDR3 is TGTGCCAGCAGCTTAGGAGTAATCTATGGCTACACCTTC.

The V call is TRBV27, the J call TRBJ2-3; 7 nucleotides match TRBD2. The CDR3 contains 16 residues. Germline loops: CDR1 MNHEY, CDR2 SMNVEV (reference sequence). After removal of 6 bases from V and 6 bases from J, the junction contained 15 bases not matched to a gene. CDR3 loop: CASSNILTGGWDTQYF. The CDR3 coding sequence is TGTGCCAGCAGCAACATACTGACGGGAGGTTGGGATACGCAGTATTTT.

The chain joins TRBV5-4 to TRBJ2-3; 12 nucleotides align to TRBD2. Germline CDR1 and CDR2: SGHNT and YYREEE (reference sequence). Losses at the gene ends were 3 bases for V and 5 bases for J; bases not matched to a gene: 7. The CDR3 runs to 16 residues. The CDR3, as DNA: TGTGCCAGCAGCTCTAGCGGGAGGGCCGGATTAGATACGCAGTATTTT. As protein: CASSSSGRAGLDTQYF. The whole variable domain, filled in from reference TRBV5-4 and TRBJ2-3, reads ETGVTQSPTHLIKTRGQQVTLRCSSQSGHNTVSWYQQALGQGPQFIFQYYREEENGRGNFPPRFSGLQFPNYSSELNVNALELDDSALYLCASSSSGRAGLDTQYFGPGTRLTVL.

The chain recombines TRBV5-8 with TRBJ1-1; D uncertain. V gave up 7 bases and J gave up 0 bases, with 13 bases separating them. The CDR3 is made up of 14 amino acids. The V gene's germline CDR1 is SGHTS and CDR2 YDEGEE. The CDR3: CASPVRSLNTEAFF. CDR3 DNA sequence: TGTGCCAGCCCCGTGAGAAGCCTGAACACTGAAGCTTTCTTT.

The chain joins TRBV27 to TRBJ2-1, with TRBD2 matching 14 bases. The CDR3 sequence is 17 residues long. V was clipped by 4 bases and J by 6 bases; unmatched bases: 8. Per the germline V gene, CDR1 is MNHEY and CDR2 is SMNVEV (reference sequence). The CDR3 DNA sequence: TGTGCCAGCAGTTCCCCGGGACTAGCGGGAGTAGGCAATGAGCAGTTCTTC. Protein product: CASSSPGLAGVGNEQFF.

This clone came up a few times. The V and J genes are TRBV2 and TRBJ1-2; unclear D gene. This CDR3 contains 13 residues. V was cut by 1 base and J by 8 bases, with 11 bases left in between. Germline-derived CDR1 and CDR2 are SNHLY and FYNNEI. CDR3 region: CASSEDGRRGYTF. The CDR3 bases are TGTGCCAGCAGTGAAGACGGTAGGAGAGGCTACACCTTC.

The chain employs TRBV4-2 and TRBJ2-1; D ambiguous. Germline lookup yields CDR1 LGHNA and CDR2 YNFKEQ. V dropped 0 bases and J dropped 10 bases, with 7 bases sitting between them. This CDR3 comprises 12 residues. This CDR3 reads CASSQESREQFF. The CDR3 region has the DNA TGTGCCAGCAGCCAAGAGAGTCGGGAGCAGTTCTTC.

J is TRBJ2-1 and V is TRBV30; no reliable D call. Germline V lookup: CDR1 GTSNPN, CDR2 SVGIG (reference sequence). CDR3 length: 13 amino acids. The germline V and J ends were trimmed by 5 bases and 0 bases, with 8 bases remaining between them. This CDR3 is CAWASDSYNEQFF. The CDR3 DNA sequence: TGTGCCTGGGCTAGTGACTCCTACAATGAGCAGTTCTTC.

V gene TRBV18 combines with J gene TRBJ2-3, with D hard to call. The germline V gene has CDR1 KGHSH and CDR2 LQKENI. The V gene lost 4 bases and the J gene lost 0 bases, with 8 bases spanning the gap. CDR3 length: 14 amino acids. CDR3 residues: CASSLAASTDTQYF. The CDR3 DNA follows: TGTGCCAGCTCACTCGCGGCCAGCACAGATACGCAGTATTTT.

This clone occurred a few times. The chain couples TRBV5-6 to TRBJ2-5; a possible D gene is TRBD2 (6 bases). Germline-derived CDR1 and CDR2 are SGHDT and YYEEEE. This CDR3 is 16 amino acids long. Trimming left V 0 bases short and J 0 bases short, with 12 bases between. CDR3 sequence reads: CASSLAGGTYQETQYF. The CDR3 nucleotides read TGTGCCAGCAGCTTGGCCGGAGGGACCTACCAAGAGACCCAGTACTTC.

This clone appeared a few times. V and J are TRBV28 and TRBJ2-7; D may be TRBD2 (5 bases). The germline gives CDR1 MDHEN, CDR2 SYDVKM. The CDR3 totals 16 residues. V was shortened by 7 bases and J by 2 bases, with 21 bases between the two germline ends. Here the CDR3 DNA reads TGTGCCAGCAAGAGGATCCGGACTCCTAGTACCTACGAGCAGTACTTC. It specifies CASKRIRTPSTYEQYF.

This sequence joins TRBV27 and TRBJ2-5, with 7 bases that match TRBD1. Germline loops: CDR1 MNHEY, CDR2 SMNVEV (reference sequence). CDR3 size: 14 residues. The V segment lost 6 bases and the J segment 3 bases; nucleotides outside the gene matches: 7. CDR3 residues: CASSSRGWEETQYF. Written as DNA, the CDR3 is TGTGCCAGCAGCTCCAGGGGGTGGGAAGAGACCCAGTACTTC.

V is TRBV28 and J is TRBJ2-5, with D possibly being TRBD1 (7 bases). The assigned J gene may be wrong: the sequence end matches TRBJ2-7 better. The CDR3 sequence is 14 residues long. Germline V lookup: CDR1 MDHEN, CDR2 SYDVKM. The CDR3 coding sequence is TGTGCCAGCAGTTTAGGGGGGACAGCAGACGAGCAGTACTTC. Its translation is CASSLGGTADEQYF.

This clone appeared a few times. This sequence joins TRBV30 and TRBJ2-2; TRBD1 aligns across 8 bases. The trim removed 4 bases at V and 2 bases at J, leaving 6 bases unmatched. In germline, CDR1 is GTSNPN, CDR2 SVGIG (reference sequence). The CDR3 is 15 residues long. CDR3 in DNA: TGTGCCTGGATGGACAGGGAACTAAACACCGGGGAGCTGTTTTTT. This translates into CAWMDRELNTGELFF.

There are a few counts of this clone. The V gene is TRBV4-3, the J gene TRBJ1-5; D is uncertain. CDR1 and CDR2 from the germline V gene are LGHNA and YSLEER. The CDR3 spans 15 residues. V shed 1 base and J shed 5 bases, with 12 bases lying between them. This CDR3 is CASSQVRDSYQPQHF. CDR3 coding DNA: TGCGCCAGCAGCCAAGTTCGTGACTCCTATCAGCCCCAGCATTTT.

This clone was recorded at least ten times. The chain is built from TRBV5-1 and TRBJ1-2, with 7 bases aligning to TRBD1. The V segment lost 3 bases and the J segment 0 bases; nucleotides outside the gene matches: 14. Germline CDR1 and CDR2: SGHRS and YFSETQ. The CDR3 contains 18 residues. The CDR3 protein is CASSSARSDRQANYGYTF. CDR3 bases: TGCGCCAGCAGCTCCGCCCGATCGGACAGGCAAGCTAACTATGGCTACACCTTC.

The chain links TRBV27 to TRBJ1-1, with 8 bases that match TRBD1. Looked up from germline, CDR1 is MNHEY and CDR2 is SMNVEV (reference sequence). The CDR3 length is 14 residues. V lost 5 bases, J lost 4 bases, and 6 bases stayed unmatched. The CDR3 spells CASSLTGVSTEAFF. The CDR3 nucleotides read TGTGCCAGCAGTCTGACAGGGGTCAGCACTGAAGCTTTCTTT.

There are a few counts of this clone. V and J are TRBV4-3 and TRBJ1-1; D possibly corresponds to TRBD1 (5 bases). This CDR3 is 14 amino acids long. Germline V gene data show CDR1 as LGHNA and CDR2 as YSLEER. With 0 bases removed from V and 2 bases from J, the gap between germline ends came to 7 bases. The CDR3 DNA reads TGCGCCAGCAGCCAAGAAGGGGCTAACACTGAAGCTTTCTTT. Protein product: CASSQEGANTEAFF.

The V call is TRBV11-3, the J call TRBJ2-2; D is uncertain. V was trimmed by 5 bases and J by 6 bases, leaving 10 bases between them. The CDR3 runs 13 residues. Per the germline V gene, CDR1 is SGHNT and CDR2 is YENEEA. The CDR3 loop reads CASSRVLAGELFF. The CDR3 DNA reads TGTGCCAGCAGCCGGGTGTTGGCCGGGGAGCTGTTTTTT.